A selection of T cell receptor beta chains follows, all from one sample in a study of blood T cell repertoires in COVID-19. Data came from immunoSEQ multiplex PCR; TCRdb stores just in-frame clones and leaves some out. Found here are just over 80,000 clones, around 88% of them singletons; the top ten hold under 1.5%. Sequences were obtained from PBMCs or T cells enriched from blood (not recorded which). The receptor source for this set is a woman between 45 and 60 years old with acute COVID-19. CDR3s include the opening cysteine and the closing phenylalanine or tryptophan. A D gene is named only where the DNA matches it firmly. Expanded clones get a size class; other rows say once, few or many, or leave the size out.

.	.	TRBJ2-1	TRBV7-8	TGTGCCAGCAGCTTAATAACTAGCTTCTCGCAGTTCTTC	CASSLITSFSQFF
.	.	TRBJ1-2	TRBV4-1	TGCGCCAGCAGCCAGGATTTCAGCGGGAACTATGGCTACACCTTC	CASSQDFSGNYGYTF
.	TRBD1	TRBJ1-2	TRBV5-4	TGTGCCAGCAGCTTGGGGGGACAGGGGAACTATGGCTACACCTTC	CASSLGGQGNYGYTF
few	TRBD2	TRBJ2-3	TRBV5-4	TGTGCCAGCAGCATCGGGACTAGCGGGATCACAGATACGCAGTATTTT	CASSIGTSGITDTQYF
.	TRBD2	TRBJ2-1	TRBV4-3	TGCGCCAGCAGCCAAGATTTCCGGACTAGCGGGAGCTACAATGAGCAGTTCTTC	CASSQDFRTSGSYNEQFF
few	TRBD2	TRBJ2-1	TRBV6-4	TGTGCCAGCAAGGGTAGCGGGAGTGTCAATGAGCAGTTCTTC	CASKGSGSVNEQFF
.	.	TRBJ1-2	TRBV20-1	TGCAGTGCTCACAGGGATGGCTACACCTTC	CSAHRDGYTF
.	TRBD1	TRBJ2-2	TRBV4-3	TGCGCCAGCAGCCCAAAGGGGCCGGGACAGGGGGTTGACGGGGAGCTGTTTTTT	CASSPKGPGQGVDGELFF
.	TRBD2	TRBJ2-5	TRBV24-1	TGTGCCACCAGTGATGGTTCTAGCGGAGCGTACCAAGAGACCCAGTACTTC	CATSDGSSGAYQETQYF
.	TRBD2	TRBJ2-1	TRBV11-3	TGTGCCAGCTCCCGACTAGCGGGTTACAATGAGCAGTTCTTC	CASSRLAGYNEQFF